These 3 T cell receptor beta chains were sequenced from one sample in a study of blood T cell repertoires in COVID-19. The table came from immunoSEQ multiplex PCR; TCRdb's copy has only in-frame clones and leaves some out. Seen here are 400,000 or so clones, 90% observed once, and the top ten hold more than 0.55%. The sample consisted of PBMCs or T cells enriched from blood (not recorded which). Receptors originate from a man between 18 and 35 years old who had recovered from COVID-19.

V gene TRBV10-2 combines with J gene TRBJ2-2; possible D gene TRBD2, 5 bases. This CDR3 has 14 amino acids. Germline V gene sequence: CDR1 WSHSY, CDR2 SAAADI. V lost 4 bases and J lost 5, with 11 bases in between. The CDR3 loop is CASSVNTGTGELFF. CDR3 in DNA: TGCGCCAGCAGTGTGAATACGGGAACCGGGGAGCTGTTTTTT.

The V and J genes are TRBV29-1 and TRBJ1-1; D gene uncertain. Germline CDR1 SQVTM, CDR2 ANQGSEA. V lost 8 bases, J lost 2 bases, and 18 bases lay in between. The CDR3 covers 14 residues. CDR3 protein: CSSLRLLDNTEAFF. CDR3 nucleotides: TGCAGCTCCCTTCGACTCCTAGATAACACTGAAGCTTTCTTT.

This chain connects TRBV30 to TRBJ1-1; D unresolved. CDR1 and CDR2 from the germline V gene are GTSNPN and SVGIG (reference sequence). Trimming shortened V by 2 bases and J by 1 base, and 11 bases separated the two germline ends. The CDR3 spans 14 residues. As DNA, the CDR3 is TGTGCCTGGAGTAAACTTCGGGGGAACACTGAAGCTTTCTTT. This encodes CAWSKLRGNTEAFF.